The clone carrying this TCR beta chain has more than one count but fewer than ten. The antigen remains undetermined. The data belong to a study of beta chain features in type 1 diabetes. The study's findings and limits: TCRB CDR3 length was moderately but significantly reduced in all four CD4+ subsets of Type 1 diabetes patients. Naive, central memory and Treg TCRB repertoires appeared more alike in patients than in healthy donors.

Sorting of CD4+ naive, central memory, regulatory and stem cell-like memory cells was performed via CD45RO/CCR7/CD25/CD127/CD95/CD27. Sorting gave populations that all exceeded 95% purity. The authors reverse transcribed all of the isolated RNA, so sequencing captured expressed TCRB transcripts. The study sequenced naive, central memory and regulatory T cell samples to an average of about 3.9 million reads. The repertoire was sequenced with immunoSEQ multiplex PCR; TCRdb's copy has only in-frame clones and lacks some. Altogether approximately 170,000 clones are present, 63% being singletons, with the ten largest covering around 0.096%. The receptor was derived from a man between 25 and 39 years old with type 1 diabetes. The sequenced sample was naive CD4+ T cells from blood.

For the CDR3, the DNA is TGTGCCAGCAGCCAAGATCCGGTAATCGCGGGATCGAATGAAAAACTGTTTTTT. Translation gives CASSQDPVIAGSNEKLFF. This chain joins TRBV4-2 and TRBJ1-4; D not resolved. V lost 0 bases and J lost 5, with 19 bases in between. Germline loops: CDR1 LGHNA, CDR2 YNFKEQ. The CDR3 totals 18 residues.